The sequence of this T cell receptor (beta chain) was determined in a study of blood T cell repertoires in COVID-19. Germline-derived CDR1 and CDR2 are SGHNT and YYREEE (reference sequence). Trimming cost V 0 bases and J 6 bases, with 10 bases left between them. The CDR3 runs to 14 residues. Sequenced by immunoSEQ multiplex PCR; TCRdb stores in-frame clones only, minus some. The sample has some 300,000 clones; around 89% are singletons. V gene TRBV5-4 combines with J gene TRBJ2-4; D may be TRBD2 (6 bases). Sequencing was done on a sample of peripheral blood. The clonotype was recovered from a woman aged 45 to 65 with COVID-19, enrolled during active disease. This chain's CDR3 is CASSLVGTGNIQYF. DNA for the CDR3: TGTGCCAGCAGCTTGGTCGGGACTGGAAACATTCAGTACTTC. The full variable domain, completed using reference TRBV5-4 and TRBJ2-4, is ETGVTQSPTHLIKTRGQQVTLRCSSQSGHNTVSWYQQALGQGPQFIFQYYREEENGRGNFPPRFSGLQFPNYSSELNVNALELDDSALYLCASSLVGTGNIQYFGAGTRLSVL.